This TCR beta chain was identified during a study of shared clonotypes between healthy human individuals. Germline V gene data show CDR1 as MDHEN and CDR2 as SYDVKM. The CDR3 runs 12 residues. V was cut by 5 bases and J by 7 bases, with 9 bases left in between. The protocol was immunoSEQ multiplex PCR, while the TCRdb copy is restricted to in-frame clones and leaves out a portion. The sample consists of about 1 million clones, 65% to 80% of them appearing once. The sequenced sample consisted of memory CD4+ T cells sorted from blood. The sample's subset: CD45RA-negative fraction. The rearrangement links TRBV28 to TRBJ1-5; D is perhaps TRBD1 (5 bases). The clonotype was recovered from a man aged 18 to 29 in good health. The chain's CDR3 is CASSQTGQPQHF. DNA of the CDR3: TGTGCCAGCAGTCAAACAGGCCAGCCCCAGCATTTT. Variable domain in full (rest from reference TRBV28 and TRBJ1-5): DVKVTQSSRYLVKRTGEKVFLECVQDMDHENMFWYRQDPGLGLRLIYFSYDVKMKEKGDIPEGYSVSREKKERFSLILESASTNQTSMYLCASSQTGQPQHFGDGTRLSIL.